The 20 T cell receptor beta chains below all came from one sample that was sequenced in a study of T cells in Graves' hyperthyroidism and ophthalmopathy. The investigators amplified TCR beta CDR3 regions from RNA transcripts. The primer set for the first-round RT-PCR of the TCR CDR3 was HTBI. Each CDR3 protein gets one entry after TCRdb re-called the multiplex PCR reads with MiXCR. The sample holds 640,000 or so distinct CDR3 sequences, around 15% seen once. Sequencing was carried out using blood. Receptor source: a woman between 40 and 50 years old with Graves' ophthalmopathy.

This clonotype was recorded many times. This chain joins TRBV6-5 and TRBJ1-5; tentatively, D is TRBD1 (6 bases). Germline CDR1 reads MNHEY; CDR2 reads SVGAGI. V lost 2 bases and J lost 5, with 13 bases in between. The CDR3 extends over 15 amino acids. CDR3 sequence reads: CASSYGGQGDQPQHF. CDR3 DNA: TGTGCCAGCAGTTACGGGGGGCAGGGCGATCAGCCCCAGCATTTT.

This clonotype has at least ten counts. The V call is TRBV2, the J call TRBJ1-2; TRBD1 agrees at 8 bases. The CDR3 sequence is 13 residues long. Germline V CDR1 and CDR2: SNHLY, FYNNEI. V trimming: 6 bases; J trimming: 3 bases; junction bases outside the gene matches: 3. The CDR3 nucleotides read TGTGCCAGCAGGGACAGGGAGGACTATGGCTACACCTTC. This codes for CASRDREDYGYTF.

There are many counts of this clonotype. The chain links TRBV7-6 to TRBJ2-5; the D is unclear. The V end was cut by 4 bases, the J end by 5 bases, with 8 bases between. Germline CDR1 SGHVS, CDR2 FNYEAQ. The CDR3 is 12 amino acids. CDR3 loop: CASSYTEETQYF. The DNA for the CDR3 is TGTGCCAGCAGCTATACAGAGGAGACCCAGTACTTC. Based on the CDR3 plus reference TRBV7-6 and TRBJ2-5, the full variable domain is GAGVSQSPRYKVTKRGQDVALRCDPISGHVSLYWYRQALGQGPEFLTYFNYEAQQDKSGLPNDRFSAERPEGSISTLTIQRTEQRDSAMYRCASSYTEETQYFGPGTRLLVL.

This clonotype was seen many times. The chain recombines TRBV6-5 with TRBJ1-5, with D unclear. The CDR3 totals 16 residues. V lost 5 bases, J lost 1 base, and 15 bases lay in between. Germline CDR1 is MNHEY and CDR2 is SVGAGI. The DNA of the CDR3 is TGTGCCAGCAGTACTGATTTTATGGGGAGCAATCAGCCCCAGCATTTT. Translating gives CASSTDFMGSNQPQHF.

This clonotype was picked up many times. The chain combines TRBV29-1 with TRBJ1-2, with D unclear. V shed 0 bases and J shed 6 bases, with 17 bases lying between them. The CDR3 totals 15 residues. Germline V gene data show CDR1 as SQVTM and CDR2 as ANQGSEA. The CDR3 sequence is CSVEERQAPRNGYTF. CDR3 in DNA: TGCAGCGTTGAAGAAAGGCAGGCCCCGAGGAATGGCTACACCTTC.

The sample holds a few counts of this clonotype. CDR3 DNA: TGTGCCAGCAGTGGGGGAAGGGGTGGGACCCAGTACTTC. Its translation is CASSGGRGGTQYF. This rearrangement joins TRBV6-1 to TRBJ2-5, with D perhaps matching TRBD1 (5 bases). Trimming took 4 bases from V and 7 from J, leaving 13 bases between them. Germline V gene lookup returns CDR1 MNHNS and CDR2 SASEGT. The CDR3 totals 13 residues.

This CDR3 reads CAEIAGPAETQYF. The DNA for the CDR3 is TGCGCAGAAATAGCGGGACCGGCGGAGACCCAGTACTTC. J is TRBJ2-5 and V is TRBV5-1; 8 nucleotides match TRBD2. Germline V gene data show CDR1 as SGHRS and CDR2 as YFSETQ. The CDR3 is 13 residues long.

The rearrangement uses TRBV20-1 and TRBJ2-7; possible D gene TRBD1, 5 bases. The CDR3 length is 13 residues. V gave up 3 bases and J gave up 3 bases, with 12 bases separating them. Germline-derived CDR1 and CDR2 are DFQATT and SNEGSKA (reference sequence). DNA of the CDR3: TGCAGTGCTAGCCCCAGGGCTTACTACGAGCAGTACTTC. Translating it yields CSASPRAYYEQYF.

Turning to this clonotype: Compared with germline, one end of the junction differs, possibly owing to a read error. This CDR3 reads CASSSDTWRGAF. The DNA for the CDR3 is TGTGCCAGCAGTTCCGACACTTGGCGAGGGGCCTTC. This sequence joins TRBV28 and TRBJ1-2, with D possibly being TRBD1 (5 bases). CDR1 and CDR2 from the germline V gene are MDHEN and SYDVKM. This CDR3 contains 12 residues.

This clonotype was found many times. The V and J genes are TRBV12-3 or TRBV12-4 and TRBJ2-6, with D uncertain. This CDR3 region has 14 residues. V was pared by 7 bases and J by 4 bases, with 11 bases between. Here the CDR3 DNA reads TGTGCCAGCATCCCCGAATCCGGGGCCAACGTCCTGACTTTC. Its protein is CASIPESGANVLTF.

This clonotype was counted at least ten times. The genes are TRBV5-1 and TRBJ2-5; TRBD1 matches at 12 bases. Germline V lookup: CDR1 SGHRS, CDR2 YFSETQ. Trimming removed 4 bases from V and 4 bases from J; junction bases left unmatched: 8. CDR3 length equals 16 residues. The CDR3 region is CASSPTGQGASETQYF. The CDR3 DNA reads TGCGCCAGCAGCCCGACGGGACAGGGGGCGTCAGAGACCCAGTACTTC.

Ten or more counts support this clonotype. The genes are TRBV12-3 or TRBV12-4 and TRBJ2-5; the match to TRBD2 covers 11 bases. Losses at the gene ends were 2 bases for V and 7 bases for J; bases not matched to a gene: 9. The CDR3 has 16 amino acids. This CDR3 is CASSLLAGGDFLTQYF. Here the CDR3 DNA reads TGTGCCAGCAGTTTACTAGCGGGAGGTGATTTCTTGACCCAGTACTTC.

This clonotype was seen at least ten times. This sequence joins TRBV24-1 and TRBJ1-2; TRBD1 is a possible D gene (6 bases). The ends were cut back, 3 bases at V and 6 bases at J, with 16 bases in the middle. This CDR3 spans 15 amino acids. Germline-derived CDR1 and CDR2 are KGHDR and SFDVKD. CDR3 sequence: CATSDGITGSDGYTF. CDR3 coding DNA: TGTGCCACCAGTGATGGGATCACAGGGAGCGATGGCTACACCTTC.

The chain uses TRBV20-1 and TRBJ1-5; D may be TRBD1 (6 bases). The CDR3 extends over 15 amino acids. Germline CDR1 DFQATT, CDR2 SNEGSKA (reference sequence). V was shortened by 0 bases and J by 2 bases, with 11 bases between the two germline ends. CDR3 amino acids: CSARDPGGRNQPQHF. In DNA form, the CDR3 reads TGCAGTGCTAGAGATCCGGGGGGGCGCAATCAGCCCCAGCATTTT.

This clonotype was counted ten times or more. The V gene is TRBV4-2, the J gene TRBJ2-7; possibly TRBD2 for D (6 bases). V lost 1 base and J lost 5, with 15 bases in between. Germline lookup yields CDR1 LGHNA and CDR2 YNFKEQ. CDR3 length: 15 amino acids. CDR3 loop: CASSQVSRETNEQYF. The CDR3 DNA sequence: TGTGCCAGCAGCCAAGTCTCCCGGGAGACCAACGAGCAGTACTTC.

This clonotype was picked up many times. V is TRBV2 and J is TRBJ2-3; TRBD2 aligns across 10 bases. Germline V gives CDR1 SNHLY, CDR2 FYNNEI. Losses at the gene ends were 4 bases for V and 5 bases for J; bases not matched to a gene: 18. The CDR3 runs to 19 residues. CDR3 DNA: TGTGCCAGCAGTGGTCGGGGGAGCGGGAGGGCCGTTCAGATAGATACGCAGTATTTT. Translated: CASSGRGSGRAVQIDTQYF.

The table lists this clonotype with many counts. The chain recombines TRBV6-5 with TRBJ2-5, with 9 nucleotides matching TRBD1. This CDR3 contains 14 residues. Germline lookup yields CDR1 MNHEY and CDR2 SVGAGI. Trimming removed 5 bases from V and 3 bases from J; junction bases left unmatched: 4. The CDR3 coding sequence is TGTGCCAGCAGTATCCGGGACAGGGAAGAGACCCAGTACTTC. Residues: CASSIRDREETQYF.

Ten or more counts support this clonotype. The V and J genes are TRBV19 and TRBJ1-1; TRBD1 matches at 9 bases. The CDR3 has 11 amino acids. J gave up 9 bases and V 8 bases, and 4 bases lay outside the gene matches. Germline V gene sequence: CDR1 LNHDA, CDR2 SQIVND (reference sequence). The chain's CDR3 is CASRGTGKAFF. CDR3 bases: TGTGCCAGTCGGGGGACAGGGAAAGCTTTCTTT. The full variable domain, completed using reference TRBV19 and TRBJ1-1, is DGGITQSPKYLFRKEGQNVTLSCEQNLNHDAMYWYRQDPGQGLRLIYYSQIVNDFQKGDIAEGYSVSREKKESFPLTVTSAQKNPTAFYLCASRGTGKAFFGQGTRLTVV.

The J gene is TRBJ2-2, the V gene TRBV30; unclear D gene. Germline CDR1 and CDR2: GTSNPN and SVGIG (reference sequence). Trimming removed 1 base from V and 4 bases from J, with 7 bases in between. The CDR3 has 13 amino acids. CDR3 protein: CAWSAATTGELFF. DNA of the CDR3: TGTGCCTGGAGTGCCGCAACCACCGGGGAGCTGTTTTTT.

This clonotype was found many times. This chain links TRBV12-3 or TRBV12-4 with TRBJ2-7; possibly TRBD2 for D (6 bases). Trimming took off 6 bases at V and 8 bases at J, with 20 bases between the two ends. There are 14 residues in the CDR3. In DNA, the CDR3 is TGTGCCAGCAGCCACTCCGCCGGGAGCCGACAGCAGTACTTC. Its translation: CASSHSAGSRQQYF.